This T cell receptor (beta chain) was sequenced for a study of identical twins. The study's findings and limits: Insertions ran lower in abundant cord blood beta clonotypes, though not in memory repertoires. A cross-sectional statistical analysis, not follow-up of the same donors, supported the conclusions.

Trimming pared 2 bases from V and 4 bases from J, leaving 11 bases between. CDR1 and CDR2 (germline): SGHRS, YFSETQ. The CDR3 totals 14 residues. This clonotype came up many times. Antigen unknown. A universal primer site arose from template switching, and cDNA bore unique molecular identifiers. TCRdb reanalysed the 5' RACE reads using MiXCR and keeps one entry per CDR3 protein. Of 150,000 or so distinct CDR3 sequences detected, roughly 3.5% appear once; the ten largest clones hold 8.1%. Healthy Caucasians supplied all donations. This receptor was identified in a man between 18 and 35 years old in good health. Sequenced: memory T cells sorted from blood. This chain uses TRBV5-1 with TRBJ2-3; a possible D gene is TRBD1 (5 bases). CDR3 residues: CASSLGHSADTQYF. As DNA, the CDR3 is TGCGCCAGCAGCTTAGGACACTCGGCAGATACGCAGTATTTT.